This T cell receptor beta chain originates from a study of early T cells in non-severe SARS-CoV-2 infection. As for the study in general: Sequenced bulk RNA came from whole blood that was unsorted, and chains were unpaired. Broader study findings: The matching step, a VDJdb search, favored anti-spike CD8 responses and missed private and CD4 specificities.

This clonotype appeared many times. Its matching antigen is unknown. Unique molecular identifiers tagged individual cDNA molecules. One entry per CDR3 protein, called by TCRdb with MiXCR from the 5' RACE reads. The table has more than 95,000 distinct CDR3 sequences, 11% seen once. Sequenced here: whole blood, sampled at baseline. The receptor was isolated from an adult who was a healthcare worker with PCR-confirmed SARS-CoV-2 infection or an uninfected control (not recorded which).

The CDR3 sequence is CASSLSMGNEQFF. CDR3 DNA sequence: TGTGCCAGTAGTTTGTCAATGGGTAATGAGCAGTTCTTC. V is TRBV19 and J is TRBJ2-1; D uncertain. The V gene's germline CDR1 is LNHDA and CDR2 SQIVND (reference sequence). The V gene lost 5 bases and the J gene lost 7 bases, with 12 bases spanning the gap. The CDR3 is 13 residues long.